The rows below give T cell receptor beta chains drawn from one sample of a study of T cell changes during pregnancy in multiple sclerosis. Repertoires were generated with immunoSEQ multiplex PCR, while TCRdb's copy carries only in-frame clones and drops some. The table has 60,000 or so clones, around nine tenths seen once. The material sequenced was peripheral blood from another person, used as feeder cells. These receptors were obtained from a human donor whose cells served as feeder cells for cultures in a pregnancy study. The CDR3 runs from the conserved cysteine through the conserved F or W. The order of the fields is D gene, clone size, V gene, J gene, CDR3 DNA, CDR3 protein. A D gene is named only where the DNA matches it firmly. Rows may omit the clone size; those that give it use once, few, many or a size class.

>-|-|TRBV15|TRBJ1-5
TGTGCCACCAGCAGAGGCGGGTTTATCAATCAGCCCCAGCATTTT
CATSRGGFINQPQHF
>-|-|TRBV29-1|TRBJ1-1
TGCAGCGTTATGGCAAACACTGAAGCTTTCTTT
CSVMANTEAFF
>-|-|TRBV11-2|TRBJ1-2
TGTGCCAGCAGCCCCCGGCGGTACTCTGGCTACACCTTC
CASSPRRYSGYTF
>-|-|TRBV28|TRBJ2-7
TGTGCCAGCAGTTTGGCAACATATAAGACGGACCGAGCCGGATACGAGCAGTACTTC
CASSLATYKTDRAGYEQYF
>-|-|TRBV7-2|TRBJ2-3
TGTGCCAGCAGCTTTTTGAGGGCGGCAGATACGCAGTATTTT
CASSFLRAADTQYF
>-|-|TRBV30|TRBJ1-2
TGTGCCTGGAGTCTCTTACAAGGGACCTATGGCTACACCTTC
CAWSLLQGTYGYTF
>TRBD1|-|TRBV10-2|TRBJ2-1
TGCGCCAGCAGTCATGTCGGGACAGGGAAACATGAGCAGTTCTTC
CASSHVGTGKHEQFF
>TRBD1|-|TRBV4-1|TRBJ2-7
TGCGCCAGCAGCCTACGGGACAGGTCCCACTACGAGCAGTACTTC
CASSLRDRSHYEQYF
>TRBD1|-|TRBV6-1|TRBJ1-2
TGTGCCAGCAGTGCCAACCCAGGGGGGAGCCCAAATACCTTC
CASSANPGGSPNTF
>TRBD1|-|TRBV7-8|TRBJ1-1
TGTGCCAGCAGCCCGGGACAGCACCTCATGAACACTGAAGCTTTCTTT
CASSPGQHLMNTEAFF
>TRBD2|-|TRBV19|TRBJ2-7
TGTGCCAGTAGTACCCTTGGGCGATCTAGCGGCAGCTCCTACGAGCAGTACTTC
CASSTLGRSSGSSYEQYF
>-|few|TRBV7-8|TRBJ2-2
TGTGCCAGCAGCTTGGTTGCAAACACCGGGGAGCTGTTTTTT
CASSLVANTGELFF
>TRBD1|-|TRBV7-9|TRBJ2-7
TGTGCCAGCAGCTTACCCCGGGACAGCTACGAGCAGTACTTC
CASSLPRDSYEQYF
>-|-|TRBV30|TRBJ2-1
TGTGCCTGGAGTGTCGGCAGTGTTATCGGTGAGCAGTTCTTC
CAWSVGSVIGEQFF
>-|-|TRBV5-6|TRBJ1-2
TGTGCCAGCAGCACATCTCTAGGCTACACCTTC
CASSTSLGYTF
>-|-|TRBV19|TRBJ2-5
TGTGCCAGTAGTTCAAGTGCACAAGAGACCCAGTACTTC
CASSSSAQETQYF
>-|few|TRBV9|TRBJ2-5
TGTGCCAGCAGCGTCGCTAGGGACTTGACCCAGTACTTC
CASSVARDLTQYF
>TRBD2|-|TRBV11-2|TRBJ2-1
TGTGCCAGCAGCCCGGGACTAGCGGGAGTATTGTCCTACAATGAGCAGTTCTTC
CASSPGLAGVLSYNEQFF
>-|-|TRBV7-2|TRBJ2-7
TGTGCCAGCAGCGCTAGAAGGGGGAACAGCGAGCAGTACTTC
CASSARRGNSEQYF
>TRBD1|-|TRBV7-6|TRBJ2-7
TGTGCCAGCAGTACAGGTCCGGGACAGACCTACGAGCAGTACTTC
CASSTGPGQTYEQYF
>-|-|TRBV7-9|TRBJ2-7
TGTGCCAGCAGCTTAGTCCCCTCAAGGTACCGCTACGAGCAGTACTTC
CASSLVPSRYRYEQYF
>-|-|TRBV19|TRBJ2-1
TGTGCCAGTAGTCCCGCCTCGGGCTACAATGAGCAGTTCTTC
CASSPASGYNEQFF
>TRBD2|-|TRBV28|TRBJ2-7
TGTGCCAGCTTCCTTTCTAGCGGGGGGGGAAGGTACGAGCAGTACTTC
CASFLSSGGGRYEQYF